These 27 T cell receptor beta chains share one sample of origin, sequenced in a study of shared clonotypes between healthy human individuals. Sequencing used immunoSEQ multiplex PCR; TCRdb keeps in-frame clones, though not all of them. The table lists 560,000 or so clones, about 96% of them singletons. The naive CD8 subset, CD45RO-negative cells positively selected for CCR7, excluded terminally differentiated effector memory CD45RA+ cells. Specimen: naive CD8+ T cells sorted from blood. These receptor sequences come from a woman between 25 and 40 years old in good health.

Details on this clone: Other nucleotide sequences from this sample produce the same CDR3. V is TRBV19 and J is TRBJ2-7, with D tentatively TRBD2 (7 bases). Trimming cost V 3 bases and J 1 base, with 13 bases left between them. The CDR3 is 15 amino acids. CDR1 LNHDA and CDR2 SQIVND come from the germline V gene (reference sequence). The CDR3 sequence: CASSIGRGGSYEQYF. The CDR3 bases are TGTGCCAGTAGTATTGGCAGGGGAGGGTCCTACGAGCAGTACTTC.

Concerning this clone: The sample holds other DNA sequences that translate to the same CDR3. The rearrangement joins TRBV28 to TRBJ1-2, with D uncertain. This CDR3 region has 13 residues. Trimming pared 3 bases from V and 2 bases from J, leaving 7 bases between. The germline V gene encodes CDR1 MDHEN and CDR2 SYDVKM. CDR3 sequence reads: CASSFLGNYGYTF. Written as DNA, the CDR3 is TGTGCCAGCAGTTTTTTAGGAAACTATGGCTACACCTTC.

V is TRBV4-2 and J is TRBJ1-5; no clear D. The CDR3 loop spans 15 amino acids. V shed 4 bases and J shed 8 bases, with 18 bases lying between them. Per the germline V gene, CDR1 is LGHNA and CDR2 is YNFKEQ. The CDR3 region is CASSRLRGSDEPQHF. The CDR3 bases are TGTGCCAGCAGCCGACTTCGAGGATCAGATGAGCCCCAGCATTTT.

The chain uses TRBV5-4 and TRBJ2-7; D is unclear. Germline CDR1 reads SGHNT; CDR2 reads YYREEE (reference sequence). V was trimmed by 0 bases and J by 2 bases, leaving 6 bases between them. The CDR3 is 13 residues long. CDR3 residues: CASSLDQPYEQYF. The CDR3 DNA reads TGTGCCAGCAGCTTGGACCAGCCCTACGAGCAGTACTTC.

This clone was detected only a few times. The sample has other DNA sequences that encode this CDR3 too. This chain joins TRBV19 and TRBJ1-5; the D gene is possibly TRBD1 (6 bases). V lost 5 bases to trimming and J lost 4 bases, with 9 bases between them. CDR3 length: 13 amino acids. Germline V lookup: CDR1 LNHDA, CDR2 SQIVND (reference sequence). The CDR3 DNA follows: TGTGCCAGTAGTCGGCAGGGGAATCAGCCCCAGCATTTT. Its translation: CASSRQGNQPQHF. The entire variable domain, with the rest obtained from reference TRBV19 and TRBJ1-5, is as follows: DGGITQSPKYLFRKEGQNVTLSCEQNLNHDAMYWYRQDPGQGLRLIYYSQIVNDFQKGDIAEGYSVSREKKESFPLTVTSAQKNPTAFYLCASSRQGNQPQHFGDGTRLSIL.

The CDR3 is CASSLSVGTGNDEQYF. The CDR3 DNA reads as TGTGCCAGCAGTTTATCTGTGGGGACAGGTAACGACGAGCAGTACTTC. This chain joins TRBV27 and TRBJ2-7, with 8 bases matching TRBD1. The V segment lost 0 bases and the J segment 5 bases; nucleotides outside the gene matches: 9. Germline loops: CDR1 MNHEY, CDR2 SMNVEV (reference sequence). CDR3 length: 16 residues.

V is TRBV18 and J is TRBJ1-1; 7 bases agree with TRBD1. The CDR3 is 14 residues long. Germline lookup yields CDR1 KGHSH and CDR2 LQKENI. The junction had 7 bases not matched to a gene; V was cut back by 5 bases and J by 4 bases. The CDR3 protein is CASSVTGVITEAFF. In DNA form, the CDR3 reads TGTGCCAGCTCAGTTACAGGGGTTATCACTGAAGCTTTCTTT.

The rearrangement uses TRBV27 and TRBJ2-7, with D perhaps matching TRBD1 (5 bases). CDR1 is MNHEY and CDR2 is SMNVEV in the germline V gene (reference sequence). The length of the CDR3 is 12 residues. The ends were cut back, 7 bases at V and 9 bases at J, with 16 bases in the middle. The CDR3 sequence is CASMGRGVRQYF. The CDR3 nucleotides are TGTGCCAGCATGGGGCGCGGAGTCCGGCAGTACTTC.

The chain links TRBV2 to TRBJ2-5, with D perhaps TRBD1 (6 bases). V shed 6 bases and J shed 4 bases, with 18 bases lying between them. Germline V gives CDR1 SNHLY, CDR2 FYNNEI. The CDR3 length is 15 residues. CDR3 sequence reads: CASRVPTTGVETQYF. In DNA form, the CDR3 reads TGTGCCAGCAGAGTACCTACGACAGGAGTAGAGACCCAGTACTTC.

This chain joins TRBV9 and TRBJ1-3, with a tentative D call TRBD1 (6 bases). Germline values: CDR1 SGDLS, CDR2 YYNGEE. V dropped 3 bases and J dropped 2 bases, with 12 bases sitting between them. The CDR3 has 15 residues. CDR3 in DNA: TGTGCCAGCAGCGCGAGGGGGTTAACTGGAAACACCATATATTTT. The encoded protein is CASSARGLTGNTIYF.

A remark on this clone: The sample has other DNA sequences that encode this CDR3 too. The chain couples TRBV27 to TRBJ2-1; 8 positions match TRBD2. The CDR3 is 14 residues long. Germline V gene sequence: CDR1 MNHEY, CDR2 SMNVEV (reference sequence). V shed 3 bases, J shed 4 bases, and the junction held 2 bases outside the gene matches. CDR3 bases: TGTGCCAGCAGTTTGGGACTAGGTTACAATGAGCAGTTCTTC. This translates into CASSLGLGYNEQFF.

The chain uses TRBV10-2 and TRBJ2-7, with D unclear. Trimming took off 4 bases at V and 5 bases at J, with 12 bases between the two ends. Germline V CDR1 and CDR2: WSHSY, SAAADI. The CDR3 has 13 residues. CDR3 loop: CASSGGLVNEQYF. The CDR3 DNA reads as TGCGCCAGCAGTGGGGGTTTGGTCAACGAGCAGTACTTC.

This rearrangement joins TRBV28 to TRBJ2-5, with 7 bases lining up with TRBD2. Germline CDR1 is MDHEN and CDR2 is SYDVKM. V was clipped by 3 bases and J by 2 bases; unmatched bases: 9. The CDR3 is 16 residues long. Here the CDR3 reads CASSLTPGGSQETQYF. In DNA, the CDR3 is TGTGCCAGCAGTTTGACTCCGGGCGGGAGTCAAGAGACCCAGTACTTC.

CDR3 DNA sequence: TGCGCCAGCCAATTACAGGGGTCCAACTACGAGCAGTACTTC. Amino acid sequence: CASQLQGSNYEQYF. The V call is TRBV5-1, the J call TRBJ2-7; 7 nucleotides line up with TRBD1. CDR3 length: 14 residues. The germline gives CDR1 SGHRS, CDR2 YFSETQ. J was trimmed by 3 bases and V by 7 bases; bases with no gene match: 10.

The chain couples TRBV5-4 to TRBJ2-1, with D perhaps TRBD2 (6 bases). This CDR3 comprises 12 residues. Germline values: CDR1 SGHNT, CDR2 YYREEE (reference sequence). The V and J ends lost 8 bases and 7 bases respectively, with 13 bases between them. Written as DNA, the CDR3 is TGTGCCAGTGTGACTAGTAGTAATGAGCAGTTCTTC. Residues: CASVTSSNEQFF.

The rearrangement joins TRBV7-3 to TRBJ2-1; D unresolved. V was clipped by 0 bases and J by 0 bases, with 6 bases between them. This CDR3 contains 15 residues. Germline values: CDR1 SGHTA, CDR2 FQGTGA. Written as DNA, the CDR3 is TGTGCCAGCAGCTTAACCGAGAGCTCCTACAATGAGCAGTTCTTC. As protein: CASSLTESSYNEQFF.

The J gene is TRBJ2-7, the V gene TRBV28; 11 positions match TRBD1. The CDR3 is made up of 18 amino acids. The V and J ends lost 5 bases and 0 bases, in that order; junction bases with no gene match: 12. Looked up from germline, CDR1 is MDHEN and CDR2 is SYDVKM. The CDR3 sequence is CASSLGTGGDPSSYEQYF. CDR3 coding DNA: TGTGCCAGCAGTCTCGGGACAGGGGGTGATCCTAGCTCCTACGAGCAGTACTTC. Supplemented by reference TRBV28 and TRBJ2-7, the full variable domain reads DVKVTQSSRYLVKRTGEKVFLECVQDMDHENMFWYRQDPGLGLRLIYFSYDVKMKEKGDIPEGYSVSREKKERFSLILESASTNQTSMYLCASSLGTGGDPSSYEQYFGPGTRLTVT.

In this sample, this clone turned up once. This chain connects TRBV13 to TRBJ2-7, with D possibly being TRBD1 or TRBD2 (5 bases each). The CDR3 runs to 15 residues. Trimming cost V 5 bases and J 3 bases, with 17 bases left between them. Germline loops: CDR1 PRHDT, CDR2 FYEKMQ (reference sequence). For the CDR3, the DNA is TGTGCCAGCAGCCTGGGTGGGGGACCGGACTACGAGCAGTACTTC. Translating gives CASSLGGGPDYEQYF.

This chain uses TRBV5-6 with TRBJ2-7; no clear D gene. Trimming left V 1 base short and J 5 bases short, with 7 bases between. Looked up from germline, CDR1 is SGHDT and CDR2 is YYEEEE. The CDR3 is 12 amino acids. In DNA form, the CDR3 reads TGTGCCAGCAGCTTGTGGATGGACGAGCAGTACTTC. As protein: CASSLWMDEQYF.

The chain combines TRBV28 with TRBJ2-2, with D perhaps matching TRBD2 (5 bases). Trimming pared 2 bases from V and 7 bases from J, leaving 14 bases between. Germline-derived CDR1 and CDR2 are MDHEN and SYDVKM. This CDR3 is 15 amino acids long. Here the CDR3 DNA reads TGTGCCAGCAGTTTAAAGTCTCGCGGACTCGGGGAGCTGTTTTTT. Its protein product is CASSLKSRGLGELFF.

CDR3: CASSPGLPSSYNEQFF. As DNA, the CDR3 is TGTGCCAGCAGTCCTGGACTACCGAGCTCCTACAATGAGCAGTTCTTC. V is TRBV27 and J is TRBJ2-1; perhaps TRBD2 as D (6 bases). CDR3 length: 16 residues. The germline V gene encodes CDR1 MNHEY and CDR2 SMNVEV (reference sequence). V was pared by 5 bases and J by 0 bases, with 14 bases between.

Regarding this clone: A read error may account for a junction end that differs from germline. This sequence joins TRBV27 and TRBJ1-2; no definite D call. The CDR3 extends over 14 amino acids. Per the germline V gene, CDR1 is MNHEY and CDR2 is SMNVEV (reference sequence). The chain's CDR3 is CASSLSNAGSGYTF. The CDR3 DNA reads TGTGCCAGCAGTCTATCGAACGCGGGGTCTGGCTACACCTTC.

This chain links TRBV10-1 with TRBJ2-5, with 7 bases aligning to TRBD1. Germline-derived CDR1 and CDR2 are WNHNN and SYGVQD (reference sequence). V lost 4 bases to trimming and J lost 1 base; unmatched junction nucleotides: 0. The CDR3 length is 13 residues. The CDR3, as DNA: TGCGCCAGCAGTGGGGACAGCCAAGAGACCCAGTACTTC. Translated: CASSGDSQETQYF.

V and J are TRBV13 and TRBJ2-3; 7 nucleotides agree with TRBD2. Germline loops: CDR1 PRHDT, CDR2 FYEKMQ (reference sequence). This CDR3 contains 16 residues. The V gene end was trimmed by 5 bases and the J gene end by 0 bases; junction bases not matched to a gene: 8. CDR3 region: CASSLRLAASTDTQYF. CDR3 bases: TGTGCCAGCAGCCTAAGACTAGCTGCTAGCACAGATACGCAGTATTTT. The variable domain in full, completed from reference TRBV13 and TRBJ2-3, reads AAGVIQSPRHLIKEKRETATLKCYPIPRHDTVYWYQQGPGQDPQFLISFYEKMQSDKGSIPDRFSAQQFSDYHSELNMSSLELGDSALYFCASSLRLAASTDTQYFGPGTRLTVL.

This rearrangement joins TRBV6-6 to TRBJ1-5; possibly TRBD1 for D (5 bases). Germline assignment: CDR1 MNHNY and CDR2 SVGAGI (reference sequence). V lost 1 base to trimming and J lost 2 bases, with 12 bases between them. The CDR3 is 16 residues long. CDR3 protein: CASSYYPGEGNQPQHF. The DNA for the CDR3 is TGTGCCAGCAGTTACTATCCGGGGGAGGGCAATCAGCCCCAGCATTTT.

Only one count was recorded for this clone. The rearrangement links TRBV25-1 to TRBJ1-2; no reliable D call. V dropped 4 bases and J dropped 8 bases, with 14 bases sitting between them. The CDR3 extends over 13 amino acids. Germline-derived CDR1 and CDR2 are MGHDK and SYGVNS. The CDR3 loop is CASSVGSTWGYTF. DNA for the CDR3: TGTGCCAGCAGTGTAGGGTCAACCTGGGGCTACACCTTC.

J is TRBJ2-1 and V is TRBV15, with D tentatively TRBD1 or TRBD2 (5 bases each). V was shortened by 0 bases and J by 7 bases, with 13 bases between the two germline ends. The germline V gene encodes CDR1 LNHNV and CDR2 YYDKDF (reference sequence). This CDR3 is 15 amino acids long. The CDR3 region has the DNA TGTGCCACCAGCAGAGATCGACAGATAGCGAATGAGCAGTTCTTC. This gives the protein CATSRDRQIANEQFF.